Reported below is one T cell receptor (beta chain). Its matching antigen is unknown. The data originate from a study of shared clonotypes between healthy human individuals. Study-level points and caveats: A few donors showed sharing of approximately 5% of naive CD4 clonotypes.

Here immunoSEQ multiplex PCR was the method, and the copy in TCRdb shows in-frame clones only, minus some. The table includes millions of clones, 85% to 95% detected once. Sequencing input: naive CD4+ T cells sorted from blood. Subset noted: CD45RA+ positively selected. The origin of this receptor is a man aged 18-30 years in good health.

The CDR3 sequence is CASSSRGDTYNEQFF. CDR3 in DNA: TGCGCCAGCAGCTCAAGGGGGGACACCTACAATGAGCAGTTCTTC. The chain has TRBV5-1 and TRBJ2-1; D could derive from TRBD1 or TRBD2 (6 bases each). The CDR3 extends over 15 amino acids. CDR1 SGHRS and CDR2 YFSETQ come from the germline V gene. Between the trimmed V and J ends, which lost 3 bases and 2 bases, there was a span of 12 bases.